Presented here are 20 T cell receptor beta chains from one specimen sequenced in a study of cytomegalovirus exposure and HLA in healthy donors. The data were produced by immunoSEQ multiplex PCR, yet TCRdb's version contains in-frame clones alone and is incomplete. The sample has 140,000 to 150,000 clones, approximately 94% seen once. Sequencing input: PBMCs. Source of these receptors: a man in his late teens or twenties in good health and CMV-seropositive.

V gene TRBV4-1 combines with J gene TRBJ2-2; TRBD2 agrees at 10 bases. CDR1 and CDR2 from the germline V gene are MGHRA and YSYEKL. The CDR3 length is 20 residues. The V gene end was trimmed by 1 base and the J gene end by 7 bases; junction bases not matched to a gene: 18. CDR3 DNA: TGCGCCAGCAGCCAAGTCCCCTCCGGACTAGCGGCAGGGAGGGGCGGGGAGCTGTTTTTT. Translating it yields CASSQVPSGLAAGRGGELFF.

The rearrangement links TRBV10-3 to TRBJ2-3, with D possibly matching TRBD2 (5 bases). Germline values: CDR1 ENHRY, CDR2 SYGVKD. V lost 5 bases, J lost 1 base, and 13 bases lay in between. This CDR3 is 15 amino acids long. The CDR3 region has the DNA TGTGCCATCAGTCTTGCGGAAGCGGGCACAGATACGCAGTATTTT. Protein sequence: CAISLAEAGTDTQYF.

The chain is built from TRBV28 and TRBJ2-1, with TRBD2 identical over 9 bases. The V segment lost 1 base and the J segment 8 bases; nucleotides outside the gene matches: 9. Germline V gene lookup returns CDR1 MDHEN and CDR2 SYDVKM. The CDR3 consists of 16 residues. The chain's CDR3 is CASSLFASGKFYEQFF. CDR3 DNA sequence: TGTGCCAGCAGTTTATTCGCTAGCGGGAAGTTCTATGAGCAGTTCTTC.

The CDR3 DNA is TGCGCCAGCAGCCAAGAGGCAGTGAACTATGGCTACACCTTC. Translating it yields CASSQEAVNYGYTF. V is TRBV4-1 and J is TRBJ1-2; D is uncertain. Deletions cut 0 bases from V and 2 bases from J, with 7 bases between. Per germline, CDR1 MGHRA and CDR2 YSYEKL. The CDR3 sequence is 14 residues long.

V and J are TRBV7-2 and TRBJ2-3; D remains unclear. The germline CDR1 and CDR2 sequences are SGHTA and FQGNSA. The CDR3 length is 12 residues. Trimming shortened V by 4 bases and J by 0 bases, and 2 bases separated the two germline ends. CDR3 nucleotides: TGTGCCAGCAGCTCTAGCACAGATACGCAGTATTTT. This translates into CASSSSTDTQYF.

This rearrangement joins TRBV19 to TRBJ2-7, with 7 nucleotides matching TRBD1. V lost 7 bases and J lost 6; bases outside the gene matches: 6. CDR1 and CDR2 from the germline V gene are LNHDA and SQIVND (reference sequence). The CDR3 contains 12 residues. CDR3 nucleotides: TGTGCCAGTAACAGGGGCATCGGCGAGCAGTACTTC. It yields the protein CASNRGIGEQYF.

The chain combines TRBV4-1 with TRBJ1-3; TRBD1 agrees at 8 bases. The length of the CDR3 is 18 residues. CDR1 and CDR2 from the germline V gene are MGHRA and YSYEKL. J gave up 1 base and V 3 bases, and 11 bases lay outside the gene matches. The CDR3 sequence is CASSQDRDRPFSGNTIYF. The CDR3 nucleotides read TGCGCCAGCAGCCAGGACCGGGACAGGCCCTTTTCTGGAAACACCATATATTTT.

V is TRBV4-1 and J is TRBJ2-5; TRBD1 agrees at 10 bases. V was pared by 4 bases and J by 5 bases, with 10 bases of the junction left unmatched. Germline V gene lookup returns CDR1 MGHRA and CDR2 YSYEKL. The CDR3 length is 16 residues. CDR3 coding DNA: TGCGCCAGCAGCCGCGACCGGGACAGGGGAATTGAGACCCAGTACTTC. Translation: CASSRDRDRGIETQYF.

This clone was counted once. The chain recombines TRBV6-5 with TRBJ2-5; perhaps TRBD2 as D (6 bases). CDR3 size: 15 residues. CDR1 and CDR2 from the germline V gene are MNHEY and SVGAGI. The V end was cut by 0 bases, the J end by 5 bases, with 13 bases between. The CDR3 loop is CASSYSLAERETQYF. Written as DNA, the CDR3 is TGTGCCAGCAGTTACTCATTAGCGGAGAGGGAGACCCAGTACTTC.

This clone was seen once. The V gene is TRBV28, the J gene TRBJ1-2; 10 nucleotides line up with TRBD1. V lost 7 bases, J lost 6 bases, and 17 bases stayed unmatched. CDR1 is MDHEN, CDR2 SYDVKM, per germline. The CDR3 runs to 17 residues. The CDR3 region is CASKLGTGDPFGHGYTF. The CDR3 DNA sequence: TGTGCCAGCAAGTTAGGGACAGGGGACCCCTTTGGCCATGGCTACACCTTC.

This clone has a handful of counts. CDR3 in DNA: TGTGCCAGCAGTCGCACAGTCACTGAAGCTTTCTTT. Translation gives CASSRTVTEAFF. This sequence joins TRBV28 and TRBJ1-1; no firm D call. The germline V gene encodes CDR1 MDHEN and CDR2 SYDVKM. This CDR3 region has 12 residues. Trimming pared 5 bases from V and 4 bases from J, leaving 8 bases between.

The chain links TRBV28 to TRBJ2-3; unclear D gene. The V and J ends lost 3 bases and 0 bases respectively, with 10 bases between them. The CDR3 covers 15 residues. Germline V gene data show CDR1 as MDHEN and CDR2 as SYDVKM. CDR3 nucleotide sequence: TGTGCCAGCAGTTTGGCGAGGATTAGCACAGATACGCAGTATTTT. Its protein is CASSLARISTDTQYF.

This clone was detected ten times or more. The chain is built from TRBV27 and TRBJ2-7, with TRBD1 as a possible D gene (6 bases). The CDR3 is made up of 12 amino acids. Germline assignment: CDR1 MNHEY and CDR2 SMNVEV (reference sequence). Trimming took 6 bases from V and 9 from J, leaving 15 bases between them. CDR3 amino acids: CASREQGLVQYF. CDR3 DNA: TGTGCCAGCAGGGAACAGGGTCTTGTGCAGTACTTC.

The chain joins TRBV2 to TRBJ2-7; a possible D gene is TRBD1 (6 bases). The CDR3 extends over 12 amino acids. The V gene's germline CDR1 is SNHLY and CDR2 FYNNEI. The V end lost 8 bases, the J end lost 3 bases, and 11 bases lay between the germline ends. CDR3 sequence reads: CASGTFSYEQYF. CDR3 nucleotide sequence: TGTGCCAGCGGGACATTTAGCTACGAGCAGTACTTC. Combining the CDR3 with reference TRBV2 and TRBJ2-7 gives the whole variable domain EPEVTQTPSHQVTQMGQEVILRCVPISNHLYFYWYRQILGQKVEFLVSFYNNEISEKSEIFDDQFSVERPDGSNFTLKIRSTKLEDSAMYFCASGTFSYEQYFGPGTRLTVT.

This chain's CDR3 is CASSQRRTSLNNEQFF. CDR3 in DNA: TGTGCCAGCAGCCAACGTCGGACTAGCCTAAACAATGAGCAGTTCTTC. The chain couples TRBV14 to TRBJ2-1, with 8 bases matching TRBD2. J gave up 5 bases and V 2 bases, and 8 bases lay outside the gene matches. The CDR3 has 16 amino acids. Germline-derived CDR1 and CDR2 are SGHDN and FVKESK. Full variable domain (rest looked up from reference TRBV14 and TRBJ2-1): EAGVTQFPSHSVIEKGQTVTLRCDPISGHDNLYWYRRVMGKEIKFLLHFVKESKQDESGMPNNRFLAERTGGTYSTLKVQPAELEDSGVYFCASSQRRTSLNNEQFFGPGTRLTVL.

This clone has a single count. The chain recombines TRBV7-9 with TRBJ1-5; 7 nucleotides align to TRBD1. Trimming at V came to 1 base and at J to 5 bases, leaving 11 bases not matched to a gene. CDR1 is SEHNR, CDR2 FQNEAQ, per germline (reference sequence). The CDR3 covers 17 residues. The CDR3 nucleotides are TGTGCCAGCAGCTTAGAGGATGGCAGGGGGTACGATCAGCCCCAGCATTTT. It translates to CASSLEDGRGYDQPQHF.

The chain joins TRBV12-2 to TRBJ1-2; TRBD1 was called by the table and not checked on the DNA. TRBV12-2 is assigned pseudogene status. The CDR3 sequence is 14 residues long. The CDR3 bases are TGTGCAAGTCGTTTTGACCGACGGACAAATAACTACACCTTC. It is translated as CASRFDRRTNNYTF.

The chain couples TRBV5-1 to TRBJ2-3; 14 bases fit TRBD2. The CDR3 sequence is 17 residues long. The V gene's germline CDR1 is SGHRS and CDR2 YFSETQ. J gave up 1 base and V 1 base, and 2 bases lay outside the gene matches. CDR3 sequence: CASSLWGLAGGTDTQYF. The CDR3 bases are TGCGCCAGCAGCTTGTGGGGACTAGCGGGAGGCACAGATACGCAGTATTTT.

The rearrangement uses TRBV29-1 and TRBJ2-7; 10 positions agree with TRBD2. CDR3 length: 13 residues. Germline lookup yields CDR1 SQVTM and CDR2 ANQGSEA. V shed 6 bases, J shed 3 bases, and the junction held 5 bases outside the gene matches. The CDR3 is CSVRTSGDYEQYF. Here the CDR3 DNA reads TGCAGCGTCCGGACTAGCGGAGACTACGAGCAGTACTTC.

The CDR3 DNA reads TGTGCCAGTAGTATGACAGGGCCTAGGAATCAGCCCCAGCATTTT. This translates into CASSMTGPRNQPQHF. The rearrangement joins TRBV19 to TRBJ1-5; 7 bases match TRBD1. This CDR3 region has 15 residues. Germline CDR1 LNHDA, CDR2 SQIVND (reference sequence). The trim removed 3 bases at V and 4 bases at J, leaving 6 bases unmatched.